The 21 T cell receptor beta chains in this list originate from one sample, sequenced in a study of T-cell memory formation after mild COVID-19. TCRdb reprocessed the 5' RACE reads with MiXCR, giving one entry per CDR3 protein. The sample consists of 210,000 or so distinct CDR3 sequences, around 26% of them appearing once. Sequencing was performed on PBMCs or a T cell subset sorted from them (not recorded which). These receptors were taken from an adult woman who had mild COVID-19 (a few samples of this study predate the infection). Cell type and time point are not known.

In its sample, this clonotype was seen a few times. For the CDR3, the DNA is TGCGCCAGCAGCTTGGGGACAGTTACGCAAGAGACCCAGTACTTC. Its protein is CASSLGTVTQETQYF. The chain couples TRBV5-1 to TRBJ2-5; D possibly corresponds to TRBD1 (6 bases). CDR3 length: 15 amino acids. Germline V gives CDR1 SGHRS, CDR2 YFSETQ. The V and J ends lost 0 bases and 2 bases respectively, with 11 bases between them.

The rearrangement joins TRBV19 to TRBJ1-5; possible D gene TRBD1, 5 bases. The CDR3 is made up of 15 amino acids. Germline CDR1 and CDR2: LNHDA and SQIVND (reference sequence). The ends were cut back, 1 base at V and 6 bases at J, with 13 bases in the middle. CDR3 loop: CASSIGQGKGQPQHF. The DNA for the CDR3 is TGTGCCAGTAGTATAGGTCAGGGAAAAGGTCAGCCCCAGCATTTT.

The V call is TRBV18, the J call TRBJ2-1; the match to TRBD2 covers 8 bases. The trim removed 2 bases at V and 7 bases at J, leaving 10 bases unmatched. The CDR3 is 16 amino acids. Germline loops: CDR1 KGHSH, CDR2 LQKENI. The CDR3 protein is CASSPIAGSTQNEQFF. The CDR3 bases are TGTGCCAGCTCACCAATAGCGGGATCCACCCAGAATGAGCAGTTCTTC. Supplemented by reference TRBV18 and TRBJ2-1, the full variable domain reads NAGVMQNPRHLVRRRGQEARLRCSPMKGHSHVYWYRQLPEEGLKFMVYLQKENIIDESGMPKERFSAEFPKEGPSILRIQQVVRGDSAAYFCASSPIAGSTQNEQFFGPGTRLTVL.

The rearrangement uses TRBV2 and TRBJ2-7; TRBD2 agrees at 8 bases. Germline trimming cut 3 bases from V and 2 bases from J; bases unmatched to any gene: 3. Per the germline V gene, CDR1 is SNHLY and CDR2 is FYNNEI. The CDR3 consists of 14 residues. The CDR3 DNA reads TGTGCCAGCAGTGACACAGCGGGGGCCTACGAGCAGTACTTC. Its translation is CASSDTAGAYEQYF.

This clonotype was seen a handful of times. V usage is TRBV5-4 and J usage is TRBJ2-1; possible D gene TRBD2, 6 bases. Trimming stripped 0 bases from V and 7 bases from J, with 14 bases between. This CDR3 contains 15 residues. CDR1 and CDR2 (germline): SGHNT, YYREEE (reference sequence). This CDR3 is CASSLVSGSSNEQFF. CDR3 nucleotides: TGTGCCAGCAGCTTGGTGTCCGGGAGTAGTAATGAGCAGTTCTTC.

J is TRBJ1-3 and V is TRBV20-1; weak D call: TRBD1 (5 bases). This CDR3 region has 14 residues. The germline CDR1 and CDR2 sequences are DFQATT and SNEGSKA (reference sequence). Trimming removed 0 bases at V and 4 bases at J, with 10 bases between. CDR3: CSAREWGSGNTIYF. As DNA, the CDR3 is TGCAGTGCTAGAGAGTGGGGCTCAGGAAACACCATATATTTT.

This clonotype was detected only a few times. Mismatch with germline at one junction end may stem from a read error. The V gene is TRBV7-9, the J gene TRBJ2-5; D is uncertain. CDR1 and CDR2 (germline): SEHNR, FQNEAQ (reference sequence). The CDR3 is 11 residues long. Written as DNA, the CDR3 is TGTGCCAGCAGTTCAGGAAACGAGGATTGCTTC. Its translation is CASSSGNEDCF.

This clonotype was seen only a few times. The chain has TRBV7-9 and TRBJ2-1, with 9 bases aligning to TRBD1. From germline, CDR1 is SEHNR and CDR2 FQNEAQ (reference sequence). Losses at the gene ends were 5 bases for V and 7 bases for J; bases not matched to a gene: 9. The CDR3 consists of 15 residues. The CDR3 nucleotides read TGTGCCAGCAGCAATCCGGGACAGGGTTTGAATGAGCAGTTCTTC. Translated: CASSNPGQGLNEQFF.

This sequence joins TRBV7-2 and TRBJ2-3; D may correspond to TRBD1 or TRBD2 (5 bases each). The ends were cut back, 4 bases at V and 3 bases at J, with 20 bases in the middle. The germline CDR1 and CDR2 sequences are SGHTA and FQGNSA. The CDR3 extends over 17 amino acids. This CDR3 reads CASSSLIGGLGTDTQYF. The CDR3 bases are TGTGCCAGCAGCTCATTGATTGGGGGTTTAGGAACAGATACGCAGTATTTT.

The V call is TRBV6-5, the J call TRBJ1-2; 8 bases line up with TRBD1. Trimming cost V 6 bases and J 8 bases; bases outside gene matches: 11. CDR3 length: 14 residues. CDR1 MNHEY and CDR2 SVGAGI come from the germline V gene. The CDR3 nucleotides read TGTGCCAGCAGCCCCGGACAGGGCTATTCGGGCTACACCTTC. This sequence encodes CASSPGQGYSGYTF.

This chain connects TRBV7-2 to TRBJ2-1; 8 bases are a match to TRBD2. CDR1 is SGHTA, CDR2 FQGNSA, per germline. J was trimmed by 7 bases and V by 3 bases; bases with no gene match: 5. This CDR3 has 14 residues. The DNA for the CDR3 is TGTGCCAGCAGCTTTAGCGGGGAGGGGAATGAGCAGTTCTTC. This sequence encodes CASSFSGEGNEQFF.

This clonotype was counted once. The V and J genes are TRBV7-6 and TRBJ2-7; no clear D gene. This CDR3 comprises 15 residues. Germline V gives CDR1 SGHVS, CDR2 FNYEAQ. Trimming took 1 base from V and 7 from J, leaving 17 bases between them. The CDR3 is CASSLERHPLGEQYF. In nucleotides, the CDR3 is TGTGCCAGCAGCTTAGAGAGGCACCCCCTCGGAGAGCAGTACTTC.

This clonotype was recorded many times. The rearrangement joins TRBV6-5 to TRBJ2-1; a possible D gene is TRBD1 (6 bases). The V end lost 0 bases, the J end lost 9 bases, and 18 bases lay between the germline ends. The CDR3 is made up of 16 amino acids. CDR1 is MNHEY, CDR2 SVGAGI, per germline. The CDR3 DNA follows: TGTGCCAGCAGTTACTCGGCTTTGGTACAGGGTGGTGAGCAGTTCTTC. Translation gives CASSYSALVQGGEQFF.

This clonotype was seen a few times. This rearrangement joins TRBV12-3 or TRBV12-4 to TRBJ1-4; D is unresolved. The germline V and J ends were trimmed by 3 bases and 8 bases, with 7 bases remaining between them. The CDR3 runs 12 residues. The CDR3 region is CASSFDDEKLFF. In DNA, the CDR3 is TGTGCCAGCAGTTTTGATGACGAAAAACTGTTTTTT.

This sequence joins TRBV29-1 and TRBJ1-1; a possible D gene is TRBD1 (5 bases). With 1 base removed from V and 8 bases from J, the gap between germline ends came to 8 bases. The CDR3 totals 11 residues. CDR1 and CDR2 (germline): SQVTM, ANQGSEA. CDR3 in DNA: TGCAGCGTTGAAGGTCAGGGAGAAGCTTTCTTT. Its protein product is CSVEGQGEAFF.

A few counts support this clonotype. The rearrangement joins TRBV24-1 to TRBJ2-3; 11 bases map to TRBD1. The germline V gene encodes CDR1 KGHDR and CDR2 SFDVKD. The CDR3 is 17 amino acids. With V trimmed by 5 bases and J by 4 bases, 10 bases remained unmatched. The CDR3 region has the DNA TGTGCCACCAGTGCCCCAATTGCGGGACAGGGGGCAGATACGCAGTATTTT. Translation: CATSAPIAGQGADTQYF.

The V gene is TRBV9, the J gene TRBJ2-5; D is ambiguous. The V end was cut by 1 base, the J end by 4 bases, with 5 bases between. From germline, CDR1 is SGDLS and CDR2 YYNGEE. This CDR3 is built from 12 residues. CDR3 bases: TGTGCCAGCAGCGTATCGGGAGAGACCCAGTACTTC. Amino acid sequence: CASSVSGETQYF.

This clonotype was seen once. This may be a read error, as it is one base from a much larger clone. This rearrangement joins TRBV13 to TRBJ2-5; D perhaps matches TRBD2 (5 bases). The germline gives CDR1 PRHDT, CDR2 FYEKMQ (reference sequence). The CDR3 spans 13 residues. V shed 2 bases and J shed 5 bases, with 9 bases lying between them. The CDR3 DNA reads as TGTGCCAGCAGCTTAAGAGGGTATGAGACCCAGTACTTC. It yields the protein CASSLRGYETQYF.

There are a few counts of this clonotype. The DNA for the CDR3 is TGCGCCAGCAGCCAAGAAGTAGGCCTAGCGGGAGCGGTAGATACGCAGTATTTT. This sequence encodes CASSQEVGLAGAVDTQYF. This chain connects TRBV4-3 to TRBJ2-3; 10 bases agree with TRBD2. Per germline, CDR1 LGHNA and CDR2 YSLEER. The CDR3 extends over 18 amino acids. V shed 0 bases and J 5 bases; nucleotides not matched to a gene: 11.

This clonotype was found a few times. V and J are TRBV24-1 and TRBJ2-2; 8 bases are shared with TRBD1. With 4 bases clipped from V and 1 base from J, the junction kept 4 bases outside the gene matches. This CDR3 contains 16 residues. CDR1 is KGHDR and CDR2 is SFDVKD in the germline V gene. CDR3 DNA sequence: TGTGCCACCAGTGACCTCGGACAGGGGAACACCGGGGAGCTGTTTTTT. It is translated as CATSDLGQGNTGELFF.

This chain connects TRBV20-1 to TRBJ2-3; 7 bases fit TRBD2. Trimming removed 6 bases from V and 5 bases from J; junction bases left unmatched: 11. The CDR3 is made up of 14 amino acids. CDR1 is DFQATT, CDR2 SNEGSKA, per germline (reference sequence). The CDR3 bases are TGCAGTGCCAGACTAGCCCCGAGATTAGATACGCAGTATTTT. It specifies CSARLAPRLDTQYF.